This T cell receptor beta chain was observed in a study of blood T cell repertoires in COVID-19. Data came from immunoSEQ multiplex PCR; TCRdb stores just in-frame clones and leaves some out. The repertoire includes 200,000 to 250,000 clones, 90% of them detected once, and approximately 16% sits in the top ten. Trimming pared 4 bases from V and 5 bases from J, leaving 15 bases between. The CDR3 contains 13 residues. Per the germline V gene, CDR1 is SQVTM and CDR2 is ANQGSEA. Participants spanned ages about 18 to 95 years and resided in 24 US areas. Those designated as exposed participants met a COVID-19 case within 2 weeks before study entry.

V usage is TRBV29-1 and J usage is TRBJ2-7; D not resolved. Material for sequencing was PBMCs or T cells enriched from blood (not recorded which). The TCR comes from a man aged 25 to 45 who had been exposed to COVID-19. The CDR3 reads CSVVISGQNEQYF. As DNA, the CDR3 is TGCAGCGTTGTGATCTCTGGGCAGAACGAGCAGTACTTC.